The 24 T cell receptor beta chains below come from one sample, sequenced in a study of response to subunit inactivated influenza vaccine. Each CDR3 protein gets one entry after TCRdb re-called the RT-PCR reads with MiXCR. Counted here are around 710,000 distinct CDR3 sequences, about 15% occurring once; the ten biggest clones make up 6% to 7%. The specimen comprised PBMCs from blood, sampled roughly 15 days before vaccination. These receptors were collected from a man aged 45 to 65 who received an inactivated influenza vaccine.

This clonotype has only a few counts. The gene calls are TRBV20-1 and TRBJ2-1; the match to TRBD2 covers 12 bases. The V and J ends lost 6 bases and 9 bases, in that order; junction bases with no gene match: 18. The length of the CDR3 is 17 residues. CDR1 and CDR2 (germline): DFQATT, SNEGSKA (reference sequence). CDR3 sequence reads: CSALSLAGGSLPSEQFF. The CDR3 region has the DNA TGCAGTGCCCTCAGCCTAGCGGGAGGGAGTCTCCCAAGTGAGCAGTTCTTC.

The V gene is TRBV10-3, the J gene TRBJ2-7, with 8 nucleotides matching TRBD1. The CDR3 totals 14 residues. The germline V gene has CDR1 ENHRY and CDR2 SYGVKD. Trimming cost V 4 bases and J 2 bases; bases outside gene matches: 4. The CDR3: CAISVAGGAYEQYF. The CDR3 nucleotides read TGTGCCATCAGTGTTGCAGGGGGCGCCTACGAGCAGTACTTC.

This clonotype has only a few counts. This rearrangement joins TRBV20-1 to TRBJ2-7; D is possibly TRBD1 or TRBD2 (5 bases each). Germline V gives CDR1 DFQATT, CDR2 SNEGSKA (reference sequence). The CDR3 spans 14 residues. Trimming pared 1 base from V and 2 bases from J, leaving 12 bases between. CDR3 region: CSARVVRGPYEQYF. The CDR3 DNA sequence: TGCAGTGCTAGAGTGGTACGGGGCCCCTACGAGCAGTACTTC.

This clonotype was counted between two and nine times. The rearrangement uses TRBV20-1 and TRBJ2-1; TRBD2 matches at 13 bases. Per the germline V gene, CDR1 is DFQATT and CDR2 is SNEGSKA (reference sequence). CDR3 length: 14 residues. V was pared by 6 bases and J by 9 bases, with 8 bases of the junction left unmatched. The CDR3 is CSAQRTSGSAEQFF. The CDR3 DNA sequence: TGCAGTGCACAACGGACTAGCGGGAGTGCTGAGCAGTTCTTC.

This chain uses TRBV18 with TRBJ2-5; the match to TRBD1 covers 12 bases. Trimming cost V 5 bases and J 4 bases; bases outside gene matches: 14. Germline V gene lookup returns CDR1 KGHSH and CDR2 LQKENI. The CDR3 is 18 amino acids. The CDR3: CASSALETGTGGAETQYF. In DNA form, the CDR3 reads TGTGCCAGCTCAGCACTCGAGACCGGGACAGGGGGCGCAGAGACCCAGTACTTC. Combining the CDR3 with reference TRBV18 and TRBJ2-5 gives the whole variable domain NAGVMQNPRHLVRRRGQEARLRCSPMKGHSHVYWYRQLPEEGLKFMVYLQKENIIDESGMPKERFSAEFPKEGPSILRIQQVVRGDSAAYFCASSALETGTGGAETQYFGPGTRLLVL.

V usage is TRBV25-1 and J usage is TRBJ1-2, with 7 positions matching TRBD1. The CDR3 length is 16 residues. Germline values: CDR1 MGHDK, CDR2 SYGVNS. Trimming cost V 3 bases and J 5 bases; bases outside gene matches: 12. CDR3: CASSDDRVGSAYGYTF. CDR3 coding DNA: TGTGCCAGCAGTGACGACAGGGTGGGGAGTGCTTATGGCTACACCTTC.

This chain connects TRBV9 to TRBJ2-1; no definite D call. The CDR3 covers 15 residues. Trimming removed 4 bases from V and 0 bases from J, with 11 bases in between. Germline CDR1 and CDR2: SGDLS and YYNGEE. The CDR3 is CASSPRVSSYNEQFF. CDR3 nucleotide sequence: TGTGCCAGCAGCCCCCGGGTCAGCTCCTACAATGAGCAGTTCTTC. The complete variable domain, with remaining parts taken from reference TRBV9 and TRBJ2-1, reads DSGVTQTPKHLITATGQRVTLRCSPRSGDLSVYWYQQSLDQGLQFLIQYYNGEERAKGNILERFSAQQFPDLHSELNLSSLELGDSALYFCASSPRVSSYNEQFFGPGTRLTVL.

CDR3 sequence: CASSIVMTGAYNEQFF. The CDR3 DNA sequence: TGTGCCAGTAGTATAGTAATGACAGGGGCCTACAATGAGCAGTTCTTC. The chain links TRBV19 to TRBJ2-1; 8 bases are shared with TRBD1. The length of the CDR3 is 16 residues. Germline loops: CDR1 LNHDA, CDR2 SQIVND (reference sequence). V lost 1 base to trimming and J lost 2 bases; unmatched junction nucleotides: 4.

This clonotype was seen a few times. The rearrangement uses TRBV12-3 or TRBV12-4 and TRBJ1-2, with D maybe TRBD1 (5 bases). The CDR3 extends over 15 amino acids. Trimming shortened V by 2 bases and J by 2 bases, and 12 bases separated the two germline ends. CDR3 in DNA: TGTGCCAGCAGTTTATCCCCCCACAGGAACTATGGCTACACCTTC. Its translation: CASSLSPHRNYGYTF.

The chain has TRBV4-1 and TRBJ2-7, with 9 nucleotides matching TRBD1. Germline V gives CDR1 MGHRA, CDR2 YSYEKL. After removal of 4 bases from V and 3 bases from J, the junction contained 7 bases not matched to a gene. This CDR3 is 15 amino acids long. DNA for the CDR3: TGCGCCAGCAGCCCGGCGGGACAGGGTAACTACGAGCAGTACTTC. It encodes CASSPAGQGNYEQYF.

In nucleotides, the CDR3 is TGTGCCAGCAGCTTAAGCGTGGGGCGGGAAAATGAGCAGTTCTTC. This sequence encodes CASSLSVGRENEQFF. This chain uses TRBV7-9 with TRBJ2-1, with TRBD2 as a possible D gene (6 bases). The CDR3 is 15 residues long. The ends were cut back, 2 bases at V and 7 bases at J, with 15 bases in the middle. The germline V gene has CDR1 SEHNR and CDR2 FQNEAQ (reference sequence).

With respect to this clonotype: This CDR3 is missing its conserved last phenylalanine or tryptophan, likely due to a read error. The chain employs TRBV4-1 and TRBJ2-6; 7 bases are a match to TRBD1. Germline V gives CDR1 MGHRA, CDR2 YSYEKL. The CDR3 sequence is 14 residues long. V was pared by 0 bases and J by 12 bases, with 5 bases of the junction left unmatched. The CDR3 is CASSQEPGQPVLTL. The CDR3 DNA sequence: TGCGCCAGCAGCCAAGAACCGGGACAGCCCGTCCTGACTCTC.

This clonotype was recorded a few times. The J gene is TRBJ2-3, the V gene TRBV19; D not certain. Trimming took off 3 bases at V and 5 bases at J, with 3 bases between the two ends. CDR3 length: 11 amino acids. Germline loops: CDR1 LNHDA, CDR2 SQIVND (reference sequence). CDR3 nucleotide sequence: TGTGCCAGTAGTATGGAAGATACGCAGTATTTT. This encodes CASSMEDTQYF.

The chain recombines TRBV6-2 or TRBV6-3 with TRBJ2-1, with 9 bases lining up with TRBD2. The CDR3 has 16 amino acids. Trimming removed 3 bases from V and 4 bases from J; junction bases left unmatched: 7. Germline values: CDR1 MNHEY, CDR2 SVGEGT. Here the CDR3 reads CASSYDDTSGYNEQFF. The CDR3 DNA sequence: TGTGCCAGCAGTTATGATGATACTAGCGGGTACAATGAGCAGTTCTTC.

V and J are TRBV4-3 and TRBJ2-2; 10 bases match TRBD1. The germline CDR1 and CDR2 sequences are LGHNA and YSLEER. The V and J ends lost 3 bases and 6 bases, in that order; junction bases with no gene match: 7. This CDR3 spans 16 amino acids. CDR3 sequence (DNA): TGCGCCAGCAGCCAGGGTCGACAGGGGGCGCCCGGGGAGCTGTTTTTT. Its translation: CASSQGRQGAPGELFF.

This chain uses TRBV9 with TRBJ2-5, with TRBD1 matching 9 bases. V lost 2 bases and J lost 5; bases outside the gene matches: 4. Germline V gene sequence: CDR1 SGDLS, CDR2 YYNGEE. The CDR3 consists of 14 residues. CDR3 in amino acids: CASSVPGQGETQYF. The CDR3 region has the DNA TGTGCCAGCAGCGTCCCGGGACAGGGTGAGACCCAGTACTTC.

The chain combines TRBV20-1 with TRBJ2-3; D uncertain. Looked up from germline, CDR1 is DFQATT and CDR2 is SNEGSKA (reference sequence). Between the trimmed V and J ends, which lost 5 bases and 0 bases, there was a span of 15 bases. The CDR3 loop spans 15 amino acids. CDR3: CSAQAGMHSTDTQYF. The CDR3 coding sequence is TGCAGTGCTCAGGCTGGGATGCATAGCACAGATACGCAGTATTTT.

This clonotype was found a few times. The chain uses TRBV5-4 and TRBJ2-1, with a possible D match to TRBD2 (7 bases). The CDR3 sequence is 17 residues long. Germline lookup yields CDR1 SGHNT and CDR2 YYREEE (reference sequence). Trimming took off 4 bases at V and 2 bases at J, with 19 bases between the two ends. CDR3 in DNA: TGTGCCAGCAGCCCCCAGAGGGGGGGGTTGCCCTACAATGAGCAGTTCTTC. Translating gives CASSPQRGGLPYNEQFF.

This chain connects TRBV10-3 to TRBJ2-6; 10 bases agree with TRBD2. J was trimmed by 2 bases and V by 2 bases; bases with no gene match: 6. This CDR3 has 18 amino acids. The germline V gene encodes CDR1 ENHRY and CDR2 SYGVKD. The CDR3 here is CAISEALAGVAGANVLTF. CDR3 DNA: TGTGCCATCAGTGAGGCGCTAGCGGGAGTTGCTGGGGCCAACGTCCTGACTTTC.

The DNA of the CDR3 is TGTGCCTGGACAAGGACAGGGACCAGCTATGGCTACACCTTC. It specifies CAWTRTGTSYGYTF. J is TRBJ1-2 and V is TRBV30; 8 bases are shared with TRBD1. CDR1 is GTSNPN, CDR2 SVGIG, per germline (reference sequence). The CDR3 is 14 residues long. V lost 4 bases to trimming and J lost 4 bases; unmatched junction nucleotides: 8. Together with reference TRBV30 and TRBJ1-2, the CDR3 gives the full variable domain: SQTIHQWPATLVQPVGSPLSLECTVEGTSNPNLYWYRQAAGRGLQLLFYSVGIGQISSEVPQNLSASRPQDRQFILSSKKLLLSDSGFYLCAWTRTGTSYGYTFGSGTRLTVV.

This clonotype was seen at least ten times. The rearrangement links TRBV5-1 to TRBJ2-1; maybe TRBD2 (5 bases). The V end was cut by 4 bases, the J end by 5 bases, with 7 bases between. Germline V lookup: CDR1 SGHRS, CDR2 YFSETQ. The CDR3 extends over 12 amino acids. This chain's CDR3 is CASSELDNEQFF. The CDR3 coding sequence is TGCGCCAGCAGCGAACTAGACAATGAGCAGTTCTTC.

The CDR3 DNA reads TGCGCCAGCAGCCCGGAAATAGGACATTGGGAGACCCAGTACTTC. It translates to CASSPEIGHWETQYF. The V call is TRBV4-3, the J call TRBJ2-5; a possible D gene is TRBD1 (5 bases). Germline V lookup: CDR1 LGHNA, CDR2 YSLEER. V was trimmed by 4 bases and J by 5 bases, leaving 17 bases between them. The CDR3 is 15 residues long.

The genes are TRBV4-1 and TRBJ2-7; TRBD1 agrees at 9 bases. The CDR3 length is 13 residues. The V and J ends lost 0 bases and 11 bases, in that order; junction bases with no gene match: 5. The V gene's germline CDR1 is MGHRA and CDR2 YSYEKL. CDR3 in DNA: TGCGCCAGCAGCCAAGACCAACGGACAGGGGAGTACTTC. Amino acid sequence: CASSQDQRTGEYF.

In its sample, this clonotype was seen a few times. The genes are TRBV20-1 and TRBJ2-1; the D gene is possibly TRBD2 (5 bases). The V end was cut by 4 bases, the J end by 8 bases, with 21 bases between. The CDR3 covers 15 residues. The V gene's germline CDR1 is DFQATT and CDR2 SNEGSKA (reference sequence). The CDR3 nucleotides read TGCAGTGCTACACTTCGACTACCTGAGGAGGATGAGCAGTTCTTC. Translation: CSATLRLPEEDEQFF.